These T cell receptor beta chains were read from a single sample in a study of a mutant IDH1 vaccine in newly diagnosed glioma. Clones were sequenced by immunoSEQ multiplex PCR, and TCRdb holds only the in-frame ones, with some missing. The profile covers tens of thousands of clones, with 86% appearing a single time and 2.4% taken by the ten largest. The sequencing used PBMCs, collected from a glioma patient treated with radiotherapy, temozolomide or both. The receptor source for this set is a man between 40 and 49 years old with glioma. Both conserved end residues are part of each CDR3. The D gene is left open where the match is weak. Rows may omit the clone size; those that give it use once, few, many or a size class.

j_call	clone_size	d_call	v_call	cdr3_nt	cdr3_aa
TRBJ1-2	NA	NA	TRBV6-5	TGTGCCAGCAGTTACTCGAAGGCAACCTTGAACTATGGCTACACCTTC	CASSYSKATLNYGYTF
TRBJ2-2	NA	TRBD1	TRBV5-1	TGCGCCAGCAGCTTGGGACAGGGTAACACCGGGGAGCTGTTTTTT	CASSLGQGNTGELFF
TRBJ1-1	NA	NA	TRBV7-6	TGTGCCAGCAGCTCCGGACTTAAGAACACTGAAGCTTTCTTT	CASSSGLKNTEAFF
TRBJ2-7	once	NA	TRBV2	TGTGCCAGCAGCCCCCTTACCGAGCAGTACTTC	CASSPLTEQYF
TRBJ2-7	NA	NA	TRBV19	TGTGCCAGTAGTATTGACGGGTACAGCGCCTACGAGCAGTACTTC	CASSIDGYSAYEQYF
TRBJ2-7	NA	TRBD2	TRBV7-2	TGTGCCAGCAGAGCCCCCATCGGGAGGGGAAACGAGCAGTACTTC	CASRAPIGRGNEQYF
TRBJ2-7	NA	TRBD2	TRBV6-1	TGTGCCAGCAGGGAACTAGCGGGAGGGCCCCGCTCCTACGAGCAGTACTTC	CASRELAGGPRSYEQYF
TRBJ2-3	NA	TRBD2	TRBV7-9	TGTGCCAGCAGCTTAGGGCTAGCGGGAGCAAAAACAGATACGCAGTATTTT	CASSLGLAGAKTDTQYF
TRBJ2-7	NA	NA	TRBV7-9	TGTGCCAGCAGCCATCAAGAGCGGACACCCTCCTACGAGCAGTACTTC	CASSHQERTPSYEQYF
TRBJ2-4	NA	NA	TRBV7-8	TGTGCCAGCAGCTTAGTGAAGTCTTTCCCCCGGTTCCTAGCCAAAAACATTCAGTACTTC	CASSLVKSFPRFLAKNIQYF
TRBJ2-1	NA	TRBD2	TRBV5-6	TGTGCCAGCAGCGACGGGACTAGCGTTAGGGATGAGCAGTTCTTC	CASSDGTSVRDEQFF
TRBJ2-7	NA	NA	TRBV5-5	TGTGCCAGCGGACGCCCAGGGGGGGTTGGGGAGCAGTACTTC	CASGRPGGVGEQYF
TRBJ1-5	NA	TRBD1	TRBV6-6	TGTGCCAGCAGCCTGGGACAGGGGGGGGTAAATCAGCCCCAGCATTTT	CASSLGQGGVNQPQHF
TRBJ2-2	NA	TRBD2	TRBV6-6	TGTGCCAGCAGTTCCCCTGCGGCTAGCGGGACCGGGGAGCTGTTTTTT	CASSSPAASGTGELFF
TRBJ2-6	NA	NA	TRBV7-2	TGTGCCAGCAGCATTAGGGCCTCTGGGGCCAACGTCCTGACTTTC	CASSIRASGANVLTF
TRBJ1-1	NA	TRBD1	TRBV9	TGTGCCAGCAGCGTAGAAGGCGACAGGGCGAACACTGAAGCTTTCTTT	CASSVEGDRANTEAFF
TRBJ1-1	NA	NA	TRBV7-2	TGTGCCAGCTCCAGTCTGGCCCAAACAGGGAACACTGAAGCTTTCTTT	CASSSLAQTGNTEAFF
TRBJ2-5	once	NA	TRBV5-1	TGCGCCAGCAGCTTGTTGGCGGGCCAAGAGACCCAGTACTTC	CASSLLAGQETQYF
TRBJ2-7	once	NA	TRBV11-2	TGTGCCAGCTTGACACTGAGCTCCTACGAGCAGTACTTC	CASLTLSSYEQYF
TRBJ2-2	few	TRBD2	TRBV5-4	TGTGCCAGCAGCTTAGCGGGAGGAGCCGGGGAGCTGTTTTTT	CASSLAGGAGELFF
TRBJ2-1	NA	NA	TRBV7-2	TGTGCCAGCAGCTTCAGCTCCTACAATGAGCAGTTCTTC	CASSFSSYNEQFF
TRBJ2-3	NA	NA	TRBV7-9	TGTGCCAGCAGCTCCCGGACTATTAGCACAGATACGCAGTATTTT	CASSSRTISTDTQYF